The entry below describes one TCR beta chain. The antigen is undetermined. These data belong to a study of cytomegalovirus exposure and HLA in healthy donors. Study-level points and caveats: In a later analysis, fewer than 20,000 TCR beta sequences were associated with HLA alleles at 0.05 false discovery rate. Apart from CMV serostatus, no immune exposure information was available.

In the PCR, 60 Vbeta and 13 Jbeta primers were used. Produced via immunoSEQ multiplex PCR; TCRdb's table is partial and in-frame only. The sample spans roughly 45,000 clones; the ten largest clones claim more than 1.5%. Material for sequencing was PBMCs. The source is a woman aged 30 to 39 in good health and CMV-seronegative.

CDR3 amino acids: CAWSVDRGLVGYTF. CDR3 nucleotides: TGTGCCTGGAGCGTGGACAGGGGATTGGTTGGCTACACCTTC. V is TRBV30 and J is TRBJ1-2; TRBD1 aligns across 9 bases. After removal of 3 bases from V and 7 bases from J, the junction contained 9 bases not matched to a gene. From germline, CDR1 is GTSNPN and CDR2 SVGIG (reference sequence). This CDR3 contains 14 residues.